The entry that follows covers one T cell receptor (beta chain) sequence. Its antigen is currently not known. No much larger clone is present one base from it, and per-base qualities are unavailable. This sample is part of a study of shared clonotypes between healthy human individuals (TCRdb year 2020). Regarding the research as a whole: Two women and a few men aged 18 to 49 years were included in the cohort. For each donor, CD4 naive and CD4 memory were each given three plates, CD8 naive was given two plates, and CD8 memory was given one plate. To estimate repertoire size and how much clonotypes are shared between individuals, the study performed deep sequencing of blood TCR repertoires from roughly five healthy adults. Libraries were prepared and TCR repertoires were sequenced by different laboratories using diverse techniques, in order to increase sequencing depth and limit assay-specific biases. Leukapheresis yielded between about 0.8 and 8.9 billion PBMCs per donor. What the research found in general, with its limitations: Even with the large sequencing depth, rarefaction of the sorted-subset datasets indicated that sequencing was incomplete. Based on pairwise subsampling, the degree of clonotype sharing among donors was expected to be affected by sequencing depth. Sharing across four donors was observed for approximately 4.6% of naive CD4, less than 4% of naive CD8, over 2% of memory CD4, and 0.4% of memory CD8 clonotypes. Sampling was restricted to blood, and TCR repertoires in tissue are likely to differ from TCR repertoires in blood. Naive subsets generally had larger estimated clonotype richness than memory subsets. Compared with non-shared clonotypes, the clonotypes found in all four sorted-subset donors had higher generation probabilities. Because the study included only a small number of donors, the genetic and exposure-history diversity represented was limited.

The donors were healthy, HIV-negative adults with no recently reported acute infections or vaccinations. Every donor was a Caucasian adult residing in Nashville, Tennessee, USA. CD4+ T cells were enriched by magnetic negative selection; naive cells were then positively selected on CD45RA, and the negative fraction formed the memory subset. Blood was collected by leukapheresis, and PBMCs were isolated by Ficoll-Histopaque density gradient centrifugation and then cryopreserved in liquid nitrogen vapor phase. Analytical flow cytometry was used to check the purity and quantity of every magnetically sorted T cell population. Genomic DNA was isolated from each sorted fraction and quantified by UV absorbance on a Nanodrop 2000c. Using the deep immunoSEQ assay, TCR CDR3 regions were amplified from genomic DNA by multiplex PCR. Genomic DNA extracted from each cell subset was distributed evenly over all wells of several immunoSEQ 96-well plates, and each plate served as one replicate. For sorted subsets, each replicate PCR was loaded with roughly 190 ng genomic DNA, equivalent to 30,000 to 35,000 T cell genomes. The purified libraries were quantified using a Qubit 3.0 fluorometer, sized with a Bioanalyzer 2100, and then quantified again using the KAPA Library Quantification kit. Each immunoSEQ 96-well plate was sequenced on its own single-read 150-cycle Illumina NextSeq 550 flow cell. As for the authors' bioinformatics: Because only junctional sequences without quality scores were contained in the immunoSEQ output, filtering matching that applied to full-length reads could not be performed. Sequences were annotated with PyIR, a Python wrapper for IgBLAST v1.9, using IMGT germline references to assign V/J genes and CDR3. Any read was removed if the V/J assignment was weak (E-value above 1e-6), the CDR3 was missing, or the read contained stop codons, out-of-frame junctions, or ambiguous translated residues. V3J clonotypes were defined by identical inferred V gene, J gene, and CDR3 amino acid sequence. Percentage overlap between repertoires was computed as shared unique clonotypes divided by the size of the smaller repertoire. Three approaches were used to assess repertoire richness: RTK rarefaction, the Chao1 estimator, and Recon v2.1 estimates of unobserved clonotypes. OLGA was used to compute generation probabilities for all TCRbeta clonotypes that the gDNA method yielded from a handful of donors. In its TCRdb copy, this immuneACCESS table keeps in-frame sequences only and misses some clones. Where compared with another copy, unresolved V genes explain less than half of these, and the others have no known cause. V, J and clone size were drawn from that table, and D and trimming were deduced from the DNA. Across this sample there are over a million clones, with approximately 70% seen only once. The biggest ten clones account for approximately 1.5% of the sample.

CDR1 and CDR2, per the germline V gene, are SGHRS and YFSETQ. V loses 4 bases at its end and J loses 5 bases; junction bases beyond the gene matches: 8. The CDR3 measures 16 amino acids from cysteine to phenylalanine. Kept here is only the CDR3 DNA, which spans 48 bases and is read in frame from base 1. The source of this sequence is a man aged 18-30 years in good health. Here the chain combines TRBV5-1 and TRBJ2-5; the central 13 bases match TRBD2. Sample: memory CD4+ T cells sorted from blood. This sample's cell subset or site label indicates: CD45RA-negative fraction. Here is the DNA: TGCGCCAGCAGCCCCGGACTAGCGGGAGAGTACGAGACCCAGTACTTC. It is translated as CASSPGLAGEYETQYF.